Each of the 26 T cell receptor beta chains below was sequenced from the same sample in a study of CD8 T cells in ankylosing spondylitis. Findings of the study overall: A TCR beta motif of under ten highly homologous variants seemed to mark ankylosing spondylitis blood.

TCRdb reprocessed the 5' RACE reads with MiXCR, giving one entry per CDR3 protein. The data show some 400,000 distinct CDR3 sequences, around 20% seen once. Their antigens are not known. Sequenced: blood, either unsorted or a sorted T cell fraction (not recorded which). Receptors originate from a male donor with ankylosing spondylitis.

The CDR3 coding sequence is TGTGCCAGCAGTTTCCTCGGACAGGGGAAGAACACCGGGGAGCTGTTTTTT. This encodes CASSFLGQGKNTGELFF. The J gene is TRBJ2-2, the V gene TRBV28; the match to TRBD1 covers 9 bases. The junction had 6 bases not matched to a gene; V was cut back by 3 bases and J by 1 base. The CDR3 totals 17 residues. Looked up from germline, CDR1 is MDHEN and CDR2 is SYDVKM.

This clonotype is a singleton in its sample. The V gene is TRBV29-1, the J gene TRBJ1-1, with D hard to call. The CDR3 has 13 residues. Trimming pared 8 bases from V and 1 base from J, leaving 14 bases between. CDR1 SQVTM and CDR2 ANQGSEA come from the germline V gene. CDR3 bases: TGCAGCATTGGTGGTCAGCAGAACACTGAAGCTTTCTTT. This translates into CSIGGQQNTEAFF.

The chain combines TRBV19 with TRBJ2-1; 9 nucleotides agree with TRBD1. The J segment lost 2 bases and the V segment lost 5 bases, leaving 4 bases of the junction unmatched. In germline, CDR1 is LNHDA, CDR2 SQIVND (reference sequence). The CDR3 contains 15 residues. CDR3 nucleotide sequence: TGTGCCAGTAGTGTCCGGGACAGGGCCTACAATGAGCAGTTCTTC. Amino acid sequence: CASSVRDRAYNEQFF.

This clonotype was counted at least ten times. The genes are TRBV7-2 and TRBJ1-4; D is uncertain. The CDR3 loop spans 14 amino acids. Trimming left V 3 bases short and J 7 bases short, with 12 bases between. Germline assignment: CDR1 SGHTA and CDR2 FQGNSA. CDR3 bases: TGTGCCAGCAGCTTCCTCACCACGGGTGAAAAACTGTTTTTT. Amino acids: CASSFLTTGEKLFF.

The J gene is TRBJ1-2, the V gene TRBV28; D not resolved. CDR3 length: 15 residues. V was cut by 6 bases and J by 6 bases, with 20 bases left in between. Germline values: CDR1 MDHEN, CDR2 SYDVKM. The CDR3 DNA follows: TGTGCCAGCAGCGCCCCGAGGTGGGGAATGAATGGCTACACCTTC. Amino acids: CASSAPRWGMNGYTF.

This rearrangement joins TRBV14 to TRBJ2-7; 9 bases match TRBD2. The CDR3 is made up of 15 amino acids. The junction had 9 bases not matched to a gene; V was cut back by 0 bases and J by 9 bases. Per the germline V gene, CDR1 is SGHDN and CDR2 is FVKESK. The DNA for the CDR3 is TGTGCCAGCAGCCAAGAACTAGCGGGTCTTCTCGGGCAGTACTTC. Translation: CASSQELAGLLGQYF.

The chain joins TRBV7-2 to TRBJ2-7, with 9 bases that match TRBD2. The CDR3 consists of 15 residues. V shed 2 bases and J 3 bases; nucleotides not matched to a gene: 5. Germline CDR1 SGHTA, CDR2 FQGNSA. The CDR3 here is CASSLRSGRDYEQYF. The CDR3 DNA reads TGTGCCAGCAGCTTACGTAGCGGGAGAGACTACGAGCAGTACTTC.

In its sample, this clonotype was seen many times. The genes are TRBV3-1 and TRBJ1-5; TRBD1 matches at 8 bases. There are 13 residues in the CDR3. Germline V lookup: CDR1 LGHDT, CDR2 YNNKEL (reference sequence). The J segment lost 5 bases and the V segment lost 6 bases, leaving 3 bases of the junction unmatched. CDR3 in DNA: TGTGCCAGCAGTCAGGACAGGGATCAGCCCCAGCATTTT. Encoded protein: CASSQDRDQPQHF.

This clonotype was observed many times. The V call is TRBV20-1, the J call TRBJ2-3, with unresolved D. Trimming shortened V by 5 bases and J by 2 bases, and 5 bases separated the two germline ends. This CDR3 spans 11 amino acids. Germline CDR1 is DFQATT and CDR2 is SNEGSKA (reference sequence). The CDR3 region has the DNA TGCAGTGCTCTCTCCACAGATACGCAGTATTTT. Residues: CSALSTDTQYF.

This clonotype was observed a handful of times. This chain uses TRBV6-2 or TRBV6-3 with TRBJ2-1, with a tentative D call TRBD2 (6 bases). Between the trimmed V and J ends, which lost 6 bases and 0 bases, there was a span of 21 bases. CDR3 length equals 18 residues. CDR1 and CDR2 (germline): MNHEY, SVGEGT. CDR3 bases: TGTGCCAGCAGCGCCCCCTTTCTAGCGCGGGGCTCCTACAATGAGCAGTTCTTC. Translation: CASSAPFLARGSYNEQFF.

V usage is TRBV19 and J usage is TRBJ1-2; D not resolved. Germline lookup yields CDR1 LNHDA and CDR2 SQIVND (reference sequence). V was shortened by 3 bases and J by 1 base, with 6 bases between the two germline ends. This CDR3 has 13 residues. CDR3 nucleotides: TGTGCCAGTAGTATGGGGATTAACTATGGCTACACCTTC. Translated: CASSMGINYGYTF.

This clonotype came up a few times. This chain uses TRBV5-1 with TRBJ2-2; weak D call: TRBD1 (5 bases). Germline V gives CDR1 SGHRS, CDR2 YFSETQ. This CDR3 comprises 14 residues. With 4 bases removed from V and 6 bases from J, the gap between germline ends came to 13 bases. CDR3 in DNA: TGCGCCAGCAGCATACGACAAGGGGCCGGGGAGCTGTTTTTT. It translates to CASSIRQGAGELFF.

This clonotype appeared a single time. The chain joins TRBV7-7 to TRBJ2-1, with 15 bases identical to TRBD2. The CDR3 is 14 residues long. The germline V gene encodes CDR1 SSHAT and CDR2 FNYEAQ (reference sequence). V was clipped by 5 bases and J by 10 bases; unmatched bases: 3. The CDR3 sequence: CASSIGLAGGEQFF. The CDR3 DNA is TGTGCCAGCAGCATAGGACTAGCGGGAGGGGAGCAGTTCTTC.

J is TRBJ1-6 and V is TRBV6-5; TRBD1 is a possible D gene (6 bases). Trimming took off 2 bases at V and 7 bases at J, with 9 bases between the two ends. CDR1 and CDR2 from the germline V gene are MNHEY and SVGAGI. This CDR3 contains 14 residues. The CDR3 DNA sequence: TGTGCCAGCAGTTACGGGGGCGGGAATTCACCCCTCCACTTT. Translating it yields CASSYGGGNSPLHF.

This chain links TRBV5-5 with TRBJ1-3; no firm D call. The CDR3 covers 11 residues. The V gene's germline CDR1 is SGHKS and CDR2 YYEKEE (reference sequence). V lost 2 bases to trimming and J lost 8 bases, with 5 bases between them. The CDR3: CASSLLYTIYF. In DNA, the CDR3 is TGTGCCAGCAGCTTACTCTACACCATATATTTT.

The rearrangement uses TRBV7-9 and TRBJ1-1; possibly TRBD1 for D (6 bases). This CDR3 spans 15 amino acids. V was cut by 0 bases and J by 0 bases, with 8 bases left in between. CDR1 and CDR2 from the germline V gene are SEHNR and FQNEAQ (reference sequence). The CDR3 spells CASSLAGQVNTEAFF. The CDR3 DNA is TGTGCCAGCAGCTTAGCGGGACAAGTGAACACTGAAGCTTTCTTT.

This clonotype was counted only a few times. The chain employs TRBV14 and TRBJ1-2, with 8 bases matching TRBD1. After removal of 5 bases from V and 2 bases from J, the junction contained 13 bases not matched to a gene. Germline V gene lookup returns CDR1 SGHDN and CDR2 FVKESK. This CDR3 contains 17 residues. CDR3 region: CASSTRTGRLTNYGYTF. The CDR3 nucleotides are TGTGCCAGCAGCACACGGACAGGGAGGCTGACCAACTATGGCTACACCTTC.

The V call is TRBV7-8, the J call TRBJ2-7, with 8 positions matching TRBD2. CDR3 size: 15 residues. The germline CDR1 and CDR2 sequences are SGHVS and FQNEAQ. Trimming took 6 bases from V and 2 from J; bases not matched to a gene: 9. CDR3 coding DNA: TGTGCCAGCAGAACCGACGGAGCGGGAGCCTACGAGCAGTACTTC. It specifies CASRTDGAGAYEQYF.

The chain employs TRBV15 and TRBJ2-2; TRBD1 is a possible D gene (6 bases). This CDR3 is built from 14 residues. Per germline, CDR1 LNHNV and CDR2 YYDKDF (reference sequence). V dropped 7 bases and J dropped 4 bases, with 13 bases sitting between them. The CDR3 protein is CATNPGTSTGELFF. The CDR3 DNA sequence: TGTGCCACCAACCCCGGGACATCCACCGGGGAGCTGTTTTTT.

In its sample, this clonotype was seen a few times. The chain has TRBV11-2 and TRBJ2-6, with TRBD2 matching 9 bases. The CDR3 extends over 18 amino acids. Germline V gene lookup returns CDR1 SGHAT and CDR2 FQNNGV. The ends lost 2 bases at V and 0 bases at J; junction bases unmatched: 5. The CDR3 DNA reads as TGTGCCAGCAGCTTAAATCTAGCGGGGATCTCTGGGGCCAACGTCCTGACTTTC. It specifies CASSLNLAGISGANVLTF.

The genes are TRBV28 and TRBJ2-1; D is undetermined. V was clipped by 4 bases and J by 4 bases, with 17 bases between them. The CDR3 is made up of 16 amino acids. Germline lookup yields CDR1 MDHEN and CDR2 SYDVKM. The CDR3: CASSSLGTGSYNEQFF. The CDR3 DNA is TGTGCCAGCAGTTCTCTAGGAACGGGTTCGTACAATGAGCAGTTCTTC.

This clonotype was seen ten or more times. In DNA form, the CDR3 reads TGCGCCAGCAGCTTGGGACAGGGAGGTTACAATGAGCAGTTCTTC. This gives the protein CASSLGQGGYNEQFF. This sequence joins TRBV5-1 and TRBJ2-1, with a possible D match to TRBD1 (7 bases). In germline, CDR1 is SGHRS, CDR2 YFSETQ. V lost 0 bases and J lost 4, with 11 bases in between. This CDR3 spans 15 amino acids.

CDR3 in amino acids: CASSASTGELFF. The DNA of the CDR3 is TGTGCCAGCAGCGCCAGTACCGGGGAGCTGTTTTTT. The chain recombines TRBV9 with TRBJ2-2, with unresolved D. V shed 3 bases and J shed 5 bases, with 5 bases lying between them. The germline V gene encodes CDR1 SGDLS and CDR2 YYNGEE. This CDR3 region has 12 residues.

The chain couples TRBV29-1 to TRBJ2-1, with 8 nucleotides matching TRBD2. The CDR3 extends over 14 amino acids. Losses at the gene ends were 4 bases for V and 1 base for J; bases not matched to a gene: 3. Germline CDR1 SQVTM, CDR2 ANQGSEA. Here the CDR3 reads CSVAGGASYNEQFF. DNA of the CDR3: TGCAGCGTTGCGGGGGGGGCGTCCTACAATGAGCAGTTCTTC.

This clonotype was picked up a small number of times. The J gene is TRBJ2-3, the V gene TRBV20-1; 8 positions agree with TRBD2. The CDR3 has 13 residues. Losses at the gene ends were 3 bases for V and 5 bases for J; bases not matched to a gene: 4. CDR1 and CDR2 from the germline V gene are DFQATT and SNEGSKA (reference sequence). CDR3 bases: TGCAGTGCTAGGCGGGAGGTCGGAGATACGCAGTATTTT. Residues: CSARREVGDTQYF.

This clonotype was observed a handful of times. The chain joins TRBV15 to TRBJ2-3; 7 bases map to TRBD2. The CDR3 is 17 residues long. The germline V gene encodes CDR1 LNHNV and CDR2 YYDKDF (reference sequence). V was clipped by 2 bases and J by 6 bases; unmatched bases: 14. CDR3 nucleotide sequence: TGTGCCACCAGCAGATTATCTCCACGACTAGCATCGGATACGCAGTATTTT. It specifies CATSRLSPRLASDTQYF.